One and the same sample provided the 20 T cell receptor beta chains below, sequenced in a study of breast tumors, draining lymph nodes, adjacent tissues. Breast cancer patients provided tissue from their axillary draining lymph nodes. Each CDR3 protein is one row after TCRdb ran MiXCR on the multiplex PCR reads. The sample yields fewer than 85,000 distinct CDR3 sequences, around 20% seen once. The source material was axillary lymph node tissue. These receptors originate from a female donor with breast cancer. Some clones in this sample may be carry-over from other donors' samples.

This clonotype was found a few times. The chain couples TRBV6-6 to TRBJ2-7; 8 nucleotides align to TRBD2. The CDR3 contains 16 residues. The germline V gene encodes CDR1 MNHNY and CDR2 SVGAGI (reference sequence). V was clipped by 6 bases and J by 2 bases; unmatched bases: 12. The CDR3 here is CASRPSLAGPAYEQYF. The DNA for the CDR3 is TGTGCCAGCAGACCCTCTCTAGCGGGCCCTGCCTACGAGCAGTACTTC.

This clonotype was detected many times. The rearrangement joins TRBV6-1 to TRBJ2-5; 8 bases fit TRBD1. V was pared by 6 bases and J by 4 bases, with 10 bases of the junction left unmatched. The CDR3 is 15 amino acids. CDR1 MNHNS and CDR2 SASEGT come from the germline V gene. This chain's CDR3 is CASRTLPGGAETQYF. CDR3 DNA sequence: TGTGCCAGCAGAACCCTCCCAGGGGGCGCAGAGACCCAGTACTTC.

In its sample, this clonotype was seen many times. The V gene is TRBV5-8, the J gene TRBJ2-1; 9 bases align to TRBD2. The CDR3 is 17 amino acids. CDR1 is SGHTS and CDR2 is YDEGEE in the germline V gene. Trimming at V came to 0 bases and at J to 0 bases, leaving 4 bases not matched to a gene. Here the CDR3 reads CASSLGLAVFSYNEQFF. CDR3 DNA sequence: TGTGCCAGCAGCTTGGGACTAGCGGTATTCTCCTACAATGAGCAGTTCTTC.

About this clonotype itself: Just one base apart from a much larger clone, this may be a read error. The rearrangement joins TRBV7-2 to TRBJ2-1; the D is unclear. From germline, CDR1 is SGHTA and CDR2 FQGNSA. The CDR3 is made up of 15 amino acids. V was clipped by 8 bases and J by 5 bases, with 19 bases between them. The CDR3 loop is CASGRWRTPNNEQFF. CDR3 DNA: TGTGCCAGCGGTAGATGGCGTACACCTAACAATGAGCAGTTCTTC.

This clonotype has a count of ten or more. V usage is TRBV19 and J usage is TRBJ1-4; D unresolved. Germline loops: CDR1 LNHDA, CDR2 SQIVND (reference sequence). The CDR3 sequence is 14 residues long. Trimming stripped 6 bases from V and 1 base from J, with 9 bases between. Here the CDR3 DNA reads TGTGCCAGTAGACCGACGGTAACTAATGAAAAACTGTTTTTT. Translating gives CASRPTVTNEKLFF. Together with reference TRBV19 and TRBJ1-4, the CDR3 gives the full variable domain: DGGITQSPKYLFRKEGQNVTLSCEQNLNHDAMYWYRQDPGQGLRLIYYSQIVNDFQKGDIAEGYSVSREKKESFPLTVTSAQKNPTAFYLCASRPTVTNEKLFFGSGTQLSVL.

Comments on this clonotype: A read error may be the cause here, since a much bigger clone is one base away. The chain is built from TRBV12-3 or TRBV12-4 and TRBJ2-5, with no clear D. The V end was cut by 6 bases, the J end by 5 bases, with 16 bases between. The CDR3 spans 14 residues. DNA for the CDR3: TGTGCCAGCAGCGACCCCTACGAGGTGGAGACCCAGTACTTC. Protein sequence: CASSDPYEVETQYF.

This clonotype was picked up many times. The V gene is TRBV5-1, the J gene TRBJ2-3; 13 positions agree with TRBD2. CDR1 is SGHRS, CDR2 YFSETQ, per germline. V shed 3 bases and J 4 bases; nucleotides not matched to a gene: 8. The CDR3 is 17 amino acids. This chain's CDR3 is CASSSRTSGSGSDTQYF. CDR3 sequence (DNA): TGCGCCAGCAGCTCCCGGACTAGCGGGAGCGGGTCAGATACGCAGTATTTT.

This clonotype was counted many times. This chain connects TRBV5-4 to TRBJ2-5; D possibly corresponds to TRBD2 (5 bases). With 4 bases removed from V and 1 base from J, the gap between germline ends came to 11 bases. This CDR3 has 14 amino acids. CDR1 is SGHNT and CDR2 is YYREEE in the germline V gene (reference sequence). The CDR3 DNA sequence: TGTGCCAGCAGCCAGCTGAGGGCCCAAGAGACCCAGTACTTC. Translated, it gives CASSQLRAQETQYF.

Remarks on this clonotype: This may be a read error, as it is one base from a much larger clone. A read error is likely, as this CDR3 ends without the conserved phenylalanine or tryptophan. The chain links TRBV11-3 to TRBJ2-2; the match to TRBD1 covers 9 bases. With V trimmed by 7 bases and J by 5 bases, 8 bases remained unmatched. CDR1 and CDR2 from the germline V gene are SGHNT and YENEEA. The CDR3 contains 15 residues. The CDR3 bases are TGTGCCAGCAAGCAGGGACAGGGCCATACCGGGGAGCTGTTTCTT. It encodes CASKQGQGHTGELFL.

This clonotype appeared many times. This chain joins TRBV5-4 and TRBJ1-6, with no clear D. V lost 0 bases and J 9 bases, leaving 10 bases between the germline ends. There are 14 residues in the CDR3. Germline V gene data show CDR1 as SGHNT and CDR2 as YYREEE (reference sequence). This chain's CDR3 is CASSLDNGGSPLHF. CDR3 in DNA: TGTGCCAGCAGCTTGGATAACGGCGGTTCACCCCTCCACTTT.

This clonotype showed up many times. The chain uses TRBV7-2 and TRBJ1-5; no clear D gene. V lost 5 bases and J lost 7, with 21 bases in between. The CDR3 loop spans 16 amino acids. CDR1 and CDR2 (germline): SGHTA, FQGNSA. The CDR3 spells CASSPSGVGGGQPQHF. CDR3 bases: TGTGCCAGCAGCCCCAGTGGGGTCGGCGGCGGGCAGCCCCAGCATTTT. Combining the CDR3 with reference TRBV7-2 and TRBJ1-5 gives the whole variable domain GAGVSQSPSNKVTEKGKDVELRCDPISGHTALYWYRQSLGQGLEFLIYFQGNSAPDKSGLPSDRFSAERTGGSVSTLTIQRTQQEDSAVYLCASSPSGVGGGQPQHFGDGTRLSIL.

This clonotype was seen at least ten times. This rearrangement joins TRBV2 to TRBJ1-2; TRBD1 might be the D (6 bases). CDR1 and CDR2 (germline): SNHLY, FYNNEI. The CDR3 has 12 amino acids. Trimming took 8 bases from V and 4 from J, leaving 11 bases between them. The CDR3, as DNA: TGTGCCAGCGGAGGGGGTAGCTATGGCTACACCTTC. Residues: CASGGGSYGYTF.

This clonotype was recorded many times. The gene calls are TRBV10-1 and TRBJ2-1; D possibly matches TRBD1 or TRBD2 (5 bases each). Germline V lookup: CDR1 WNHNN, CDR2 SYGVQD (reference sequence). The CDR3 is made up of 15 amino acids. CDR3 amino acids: CPSRGATFSYNEQFF. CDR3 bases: TGCCCGTCGCGAGGGGCGACATTCTCCTACAATGAGCAGTTCTTC.

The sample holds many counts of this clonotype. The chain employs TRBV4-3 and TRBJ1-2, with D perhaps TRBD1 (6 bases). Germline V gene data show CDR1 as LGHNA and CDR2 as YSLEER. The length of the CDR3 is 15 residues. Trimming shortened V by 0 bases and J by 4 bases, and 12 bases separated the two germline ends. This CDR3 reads CASSQENRASYGYTF. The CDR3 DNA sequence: TGCGCCAGCAGCCAAGAGAACAGGGCGAGCTATGGCTACACCTTC.

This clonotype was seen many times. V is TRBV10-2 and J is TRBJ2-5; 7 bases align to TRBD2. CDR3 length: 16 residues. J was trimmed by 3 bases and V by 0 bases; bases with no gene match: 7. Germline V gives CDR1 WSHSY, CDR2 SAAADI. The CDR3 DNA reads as TGCGCCAGCAGTGAGTCGCGCCTAGCGGCTAAAGAGACCCAGTACTTC. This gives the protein CASSESRLAAKETQYF.

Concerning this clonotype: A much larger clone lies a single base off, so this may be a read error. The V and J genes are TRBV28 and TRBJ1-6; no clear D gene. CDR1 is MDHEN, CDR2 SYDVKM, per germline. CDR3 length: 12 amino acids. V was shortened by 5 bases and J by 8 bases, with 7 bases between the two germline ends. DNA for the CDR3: TGTGCCAGCAGTAGAAGAGATTCACCCCTCCACTTT. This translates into CASSRRDSPLHF.

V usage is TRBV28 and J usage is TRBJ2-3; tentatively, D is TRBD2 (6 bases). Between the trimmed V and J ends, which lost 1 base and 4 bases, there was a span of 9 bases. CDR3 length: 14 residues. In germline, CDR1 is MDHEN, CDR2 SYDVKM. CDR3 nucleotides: TGTGCCAGCAGTTTATCCGGGGAGGCAGATACGCAGTATTTT. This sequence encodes CASSLSGEADTQYF.

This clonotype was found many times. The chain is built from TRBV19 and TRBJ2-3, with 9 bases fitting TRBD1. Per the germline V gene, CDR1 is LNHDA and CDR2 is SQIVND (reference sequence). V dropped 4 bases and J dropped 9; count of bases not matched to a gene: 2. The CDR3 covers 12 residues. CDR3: CASSTGTGTQYF. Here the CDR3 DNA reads TGTGCCAGTAGTACGGGGACAGGGACGCAGTATTTT. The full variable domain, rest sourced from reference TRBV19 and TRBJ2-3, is DGGITQSPKYLFRKEGQNVTLSCEQNLNHDAMYWYRQDPGQGLRLIYYSQIVNDFQKGDIAEGYSVSREKKESFPLTVTSAQKNPTAFYLCASSTGTGTQYFGPGTRLTVL.

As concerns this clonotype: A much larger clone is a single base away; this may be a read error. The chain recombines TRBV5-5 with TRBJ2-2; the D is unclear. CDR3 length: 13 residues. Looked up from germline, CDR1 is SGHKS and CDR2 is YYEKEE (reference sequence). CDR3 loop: CARSSWNTGELFF. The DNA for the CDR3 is TGTGCCAGAAGCTCGTGGAACACCGGGGAGCTGTTTTTT.

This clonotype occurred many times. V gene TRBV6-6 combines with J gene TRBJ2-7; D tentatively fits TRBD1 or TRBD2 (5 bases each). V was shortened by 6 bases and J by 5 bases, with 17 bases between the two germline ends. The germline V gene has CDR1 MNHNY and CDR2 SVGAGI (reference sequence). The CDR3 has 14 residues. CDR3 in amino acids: CASSPPGPADEQYF. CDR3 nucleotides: TGTGCCAGCAGCCCACCGGGGCCGGCTGACGAGCAGTACTTC.